Following are 25 T cell receptor beta chains from one sample sequenced in a study of blood T cell repertoires in COVID-19. Sequencing was performed with immunoSEQ multiplex PCR; in TCRdb, only in-frame clones are kept and a portion is missing. The sample carries about 140,000 clones, more than 60% recorded once. Sequenced input: peripheral blood. The receptors derive from a woman in her forties or fifties with active or convalescent COVID-19.

The chain combines TRBV24-1 with TRBJ2-5; D may be TRBD1 (5 bases). With 4 bases removed from V and 1 base from J, the gap between germline ends came to 12 bases. Germline V gene data show CDR1 as KGHDR and CDR2 as SFDVKD. This CDR3 is built from 15 residues. The CDR3 DNA reads TGTGCCACCAGTGACCCACGGACAACCCAAGAGACCCAGTACTTC. Translation: CATSDPRTTQETQYF.

V and J are TRBV11-3 and TRBJ2-7; D is undetermined. The CDR3 length is 13 residues. CDR1 is SGHNT and CDR2 is YENEEA in the germline V gene. The V gene lost 3 bases and the J gene lost 6 bases, with 12 bases spanning the gap. The CDR3 DNA is TGTGCCAGCAGCTTCGACGAAGCGAGCGAGCAGTACTTC. Translating gives CASSFDEASEQYF.

V and J are TRBV25-1 and TRBJ1-1; 8 nucleotides align to TRBD1. The J segment lost 1 base and the V segment lost 7 bases, leaving 8 bases of the junction unmatched. There are 15 residues in the CDR3. Germline CDR1 MGHDK, CDR2 SYGVNS. The CDR3 sequence is CASNRGRGANTEAFF. Here the CDR3 DNA reads TGTGCCAGCAACAGGGGGAGGGGAGCGAACACTGAAGCTTTCTTT.

The table lists this clone with a count of one. The chain couples TRBV7-2 to TRBJ2-5, with D maybe TRBD2 (5 bases). With 6 bases removed from V and 0 bases from J, the gap between germline ends came to 11 bases. Germline-derived CDR1 and CDR2 are SGHTA and FQGNSA. The CDR3 covers 14 residues. CDR3 residues: CASRVARNQETQYF. The CDR3, as DNA: TGTGCCAGCAGAGTAGCGCGCAACCAAGAGACCCAGTACTTC.

This chain connects TRBV7-3 to TRBJ2-1, with TRBD2 matching over 8 bases. Germline V gives CDR1 SGHTA, CDR2 FQGTGA. The ends lost 4 bases at V and 8 bases at J; junction bases unmatched: 1. The CDR3 totals 12 residues. CDR3 in amino acids: CASSSGLDEQFF. In DNA form, the CDR3 reads TGTGCCAGCAGCTCGGGACTAGATGAGCAGTTCTTC.

The V call is TRBV13, the J call TRBJ2-3; possible D gene TRBD1, 5 bases. There are 13 residues in the CDR3. V shed 5 bases and J shed 5 bases, with 11 bases lying between them. Germline V gene sequence: CDR1 PRHDT, CDR2 FYEKMQ (reference sequence). The CDR3 nucleotides are TGTGCCAGCAGCATGGGGCCGCGAGATACGCAGTATTTT. Its translation: CASSMGPRDTQYF.

This chain joins TRBV30 and TRBJ1-4; TRBD1 is a possible D gene (6 bases). The V end lost 1 base, the J end lost 5 bases, and 14 bases lay between the germline ends. The CDR3 covers 15 residues. Germline V gene lookup returns CDR1 GTSNPN and CDR2 SVGIG (reference sequence). CDR3 amino acids: CAWSASRGQNEKLFF. The CDR3 DNA is TGTGCCTGGAGTGCAAGCAGGGGTCAAAATGAAAAACTGTTTTTT.

The chain uses TRBV5-6 and TRBJ2-1; 7 bases agree with TRBD2. This CDR3 region has 15 residues. Germline V gene lookup returns CDR1 SGHDT and CDR2 YYEEEE. Losses at the gene ends were 0 bases for V and 3 bases for J; bases not matched to a gene: 3. The CDR3 reads CASSLGGGGYNEQFF. In nucleotides, the CDR3 is TGTGCCAGCAGCTTGGGTGGCGGGGGCTACAATGAGCAGTTCTTC. Combining the CDR3 with reference TRBV5-6 and TRBJ2-1 gives the whole variable domain DAGVTQSPTHLIKTRGQQVTLRCSPKSGHDTVSWYQQALGQGPQFIFQYYEEEERQRGNFPDRFSGHQFPNYSSELNVNALLLGDSALYLCASSLGGGGYNEQFFGPGTRLTVL.

The rearrangement links TRBV6-1 to TRBJ1-3; D remains ambiguous. Germline CDR1 MNHNS, CDR2 SASEGT. Trimming left V 3 bases short and J 1 base short, with 7 bases between. The CDR3 has 14 residues. CDR3 sequence (DNA): TGTGCCAGCAGTGACCCCATTTCTGGAAACACCATATATTTT. Translating it yields CASSDPISGNTIYF.

The CDR3 nucleotides are TGTGCCAGCAGACCCGGACAGACAAACACTGAAGCTTTCTTT. Protein product: CASRPGQTNTEAFF. The chain employs TRBV6-5 and TRBJ1-1, with D perhaps matching TRBD1 (6 bases). The CDR3 extends over 14 amino acids. Germline V gene data show CDR1 as MNHEY and CDR2 as SVGAGI. V lost 6 bases and J lost 2, with 13 bases in between.

The J gene is TRBJ1-2, the V gene TRBV4-3, with 9 bases lining up with TRBD1. Germline CDR1 reads LGHNA; CDR2 reads YSLEER. The junction had 5 bases not matched to a gene; V was cut back by 2 bases and J by 4 bases. CDR3 length: 15 residues. CDR3 coding DNA: TGCGCCAGCAGCCAACGACAGGGGGAGACCTATGGCTACACCTTC. Amino acids: CASSQRQGETYGYTF.

For the CDR3, the DNA is TGTGCCAGCAGCTCCCAGACAGGGCGGACTGAAGCTTTCTTT. Its translation is CASSSQTGRTEAFF. V gene TRBV7-2 combines with J gene TRBJ1-1, with 7 bases that match TRBD1. The CDR3 has 14 residues. V was pared by 4 bases and J by 5 bases, with 7 bases of the junction left unmatched. Germline CDR1 reads SGHTA; CDR2 reads FQGNSA.

The chain recombines TRBV7-2 with TRBJ2-1, with 12 bases identical to TRBD2. V trimming: 5 bases; J trimming: 7 bases; junction bases outside the gene matches: 3. The CDR3 runs 14 residues. CDR1 and CDR2 (germline): SGHTA, FQGNSA. The CDR3: CASSRLAGANEQFF. The CDR3 region has the DNA TGTGCCAGCAGCAGACTAGCGGGGGCTAATGAGCAGTTCTTC.

In its sample, this clone was seen once. This chain uses TRBV5-1 with TRBJ1-5; D gene ambiguous. V gave up 0 bases and J gave up 0 bases, with 4 bases separating them. The CDR3 covers 14 residues. Looked up from germline, CDR1 is SGHRS and CDR2 is YFSETQ. CDR3 in amino acids: CASSLAGSNQPQHF. In DNA form, the CDR3 reads TGCGCCAGCAGCTTGGCCGGTAGCAATCAGCCCCAGCATTTT.

This clone has a handful of counts. CDR3 sequence reads: CASSNGQPNYGYTF. CDR3 coding DNA: TGTGCCAGCTCAAACGGACAGCCTAACTATGGCTACACCTTC. The chain uses TRBV18 and TRBJ1-2, with D possibly being TRBD1 (6 bases). Germline V gene data show CDR1 as KGHSH and CDR2 as LQKENI. The length of the CDR3 is 14 residues. Trimming removed 5 bases from V and 0 bases from J, with 10 bases in between. Combining the CDR3 with reference TRBV18 and TRBJ1-2 gives the whole variable domain NAGVMQNPRHLVRRRGQEARLRCSPMKGHSHVYWYRQLPEEGLKFMVYLQKENIIDESGMPKERFSAEFPKEGPSILRIQQVVRGDSAAYFCASSNGQPNYGYTFGSGTRLTVV.

The CDR3 here is CAWIRPGQGRGNEKLFF. In DNA, the CDR3 is TGTGCCTGGATTCGCCCAGGACAGGGAAGAGGGAATGAGAAGCTGTTTTTT. The chain recombines TRBV30 with TRBJ1-4; 8 bases are shared with TRBD1. In germline, CDR1 is GTSNPN, CDR2 SVGIG (reference sequence). V gave up 4 bases and J gave up 14 bases; unmatched junction bases: 24. The CDR3 runs to 17 residues. Using reference TRBV30 and TRBJ1-4 for the parts outside the CDR3, the full variable domain is SQTIHQWPATLVQPVGSPLSLECTVEGTSNPNLYWYRQAAGRGLQLLFYSVGIGQISSEVPQNLSASRPQDRQFILSSKKLLLSDSGFYLCAWIRPGQGRGNEKLFFGSGTQLSVL.

This clone was seen a few times. V is TRBV18 and J is TRBJ1-6, with TRBD1 matching over 7 bases. Germline V gives CDR1 KGHSH, CDR2 LQKENI. CDR3 length: 16 residues. Germline trimming cut 6 bases from V and 8 bases from J; bases unmatched to any gene: 13. The CDR3 region is CASSPRTGRGDSPLHF. CDR3 DNA sequence: TGTGCCAGCTCCCCGAGGACAGGTCGCGGGGATTCACCCCTCCACTTT. The entire variable domain, with the rest obtained from reference TRBV18 and TRBJ1-6, is as follows: NAGVMQNPRHLVRRRGQEARLRCSPMKGHSHVYWYRQLPEEGLKFMVYLQKENIIDESGMPKERFSAEFPKEGPSILRIQQVVRGDSAAYFCASSPRTGRGDSPLHFGNGTRLTVT.

The chain carries TRBV7-2 and TRBJ1-1; 8 bases align to TRBD1. This CDR3 spans 16 amino acids. Trimming cost V 1 base and J 10 bases; bases outside gene matches: 14. From germline, CDR1 is SGHTA and CDR2 FQGNSA. CDR3: CASSLERAGGHLAAFF. In DNA form, the CDR3 reads TGTGCCAGCAGCTTAGAGAGGGCAGGGGGCCACTTGGCAGCTTTCTTT. The full variable domain, its missing parts supplied by reference TRBV7-2 and TRBJ1-1, is GAGVSQSPSNKVTEKGKDVELRCDPISGHTALYWYRQSLGQGLEFLIYFQGNSAPDKSGLPSDRFSAERTGGSVSTLTIQRTQQEDSAVYLCASSLERAGGHLAAFFGQGTRLTVV.

V gene TRBV20-1 combines with J gene TRBJ2-5, with D unclear. Germline CDR1 reads DFQATT; CDR2 reads SNEGSKA (reference sequence). The CDR3 has 16 residues. V lost 3 bases, J lost 1 base, and 18 bases lay in between. The CDR3 DNA reads TGCAGTGCTAGTAGTCCTGGTTTGCGGTCCCAAGAGACCCAGTACTTC. This translates into CSASSPGLRSQETQYF.

The DNA of the CDR3 is TGTGCCAGCAGGCCGCGGCGGGGGGACACAGATACGCAGTATTTT. Translation gives CASRPRRGDTDTQYF. V usage is TRBV6-5 and J usage is TRBJ2-3; 8 nucleotides line up with TRBD2. Germline CDR1 MNHEY, CDR2 SVGAGI. This CDR3 spans 15 amino acids. Trimming cost V 6 bases and J 2 bases; bases outside gene matches: 7.

This chain joins TRBV4-2 and TRBJ1-5, with D perhaps matching TRBD1 (5 bases). Trimming removed 0 bases from V and 0 bases from J, with 18 bases in between. Germline assignment: CDR1 LGHNA and CDR2 YNFKEQ. This CDR3 has 19 residues. The CDR3 region has the DNA TGTGCCAGCAGCCAAGATCTGTGGGGGTCAGCGGGTAGCAATCAGCCCCAGCATTTT. Translated: CASSQDLWGSAGSNQPQHF.

The CDR3 DNA follows: TGTGCCAGCAGTGACAGGGAAAATTCACCCCTCCACTTT. This encodes CASSDRENSPLHF. The V gene is TRBV2, the J gene TRBJ1-6, with D perhaps matching TRBD1 (5 bases). V was pared by 3 bases and J by 7 bases, with 7 bases between. The CDR3 covers 13 residues. Germline V gives CDR1 SNHLY, CDR2 FYNNEI.

This chain links TRBV11-2 with TRBJ1-1, with D possibly being TRBD1 (5 bases). Germline V lookup: CDR1 SGHAT, CDR2 FQNNGV. V lost 1 base, J lost 4 bases, and 13 bases lay in between. This CDR3 has 15 amino acids. CDR3: CASSLAGSRPTEAFF. For the CDR3, the DNA is TGTGCCAGCAGCTTAGCAGGGTCTCGGCCCACTGAAGCTTTCTTT.

A word on this clone: The junction shows a germline mismatch at one end, possibly a read error. The chain combines TRBV18 with TRBJ2-4; 7 positions agree with TRBD2. The CDR3 loop spans 14 amino acids. Per germline, CDR1 KGHSH and CDR2 LQKENI. The CDR3 bases are TGTGCCAGCTCCCCACCTAGCGGAGGGCGCATTCAGTACTTC. It specifies CASSPPSGGRIQYF.

This clone was counted once. The CDR3 DNA sequence: TGTGCCTGGAGTGTTTTTGCAGCCGGGGAGCAGTACTTC. Its translation: CAWSVFAAGEQYF. This chain uses TRBV30 with TRBJ2-7; D ambiguous. This CDR3 has 13 amino acids. V lost 0 bases, J lost 7 bases, and 13 bases lay in between. Germline CDR1 reads GTSNPN; CDR2 reads SVGIG (reference sequence).